The text below deals with one TCR beta chain. In the PCR, 60 Vbeta and 13 Jbeta primers were used. The assay was immunoSEQ multiplex PCR, and TCRdb's table has in-frame clones only and misses some. The table has 110,000 to 150,000 clones, around 82% seen once. This sample was taken from a study of cytomegalovirus exposure and HLA in healthy donors. With V trimmed by 6 bases and J by 4 bases, 14 bases remained unmatched. Germline assignment: CDR1 SNHLY and CDR2 FYNNEI. CDR3 length: 17 amino acids. The TCR comes from a female donor in good health and CMV-seronegative. The sequenced sample was PBMCs. The chain uses TRBV2 and TRBJ2-2, with 7 bases lining up with TRBD1. CDR3 loop: CASRGTDIQWGTGELFF. CDR3 in DNA: TGTGCCAGCAGGGGGACAGATATCCAGTGGGGCACCGGGGAGCTGTTTTTT.